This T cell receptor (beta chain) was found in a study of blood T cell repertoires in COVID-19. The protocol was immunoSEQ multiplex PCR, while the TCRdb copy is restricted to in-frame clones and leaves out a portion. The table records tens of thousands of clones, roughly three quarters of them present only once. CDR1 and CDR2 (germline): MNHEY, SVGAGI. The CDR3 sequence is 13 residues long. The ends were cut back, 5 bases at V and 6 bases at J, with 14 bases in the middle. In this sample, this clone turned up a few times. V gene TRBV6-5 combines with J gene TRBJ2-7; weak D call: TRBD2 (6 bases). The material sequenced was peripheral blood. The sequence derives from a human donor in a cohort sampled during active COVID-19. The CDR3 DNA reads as TGTGCCAGCAGTCTCGGGACTCTTGGCGAGCAGTACTTC. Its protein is CASSLGTLGEQYF.